Reported below is one T cell receptor (beta chain). Its binding antigen is unknown. No base qualities exist here, and no much larger clone lies one base off it. In Seattle, one collaborating source enrolled patients while the infection was active and tracked those patients longitudinally over the course of disease. Collaborating institutions collected whole blood in K2EDTA tubes following their own protocols. For TCRbeta analysis, collaborators shipped samples in one of three forms: frozen whole blood, isolated PBMCs, or DNA extracted from either of those sample types. These data originate in a study of blood T cell repertoires in COVID-19 (dated by TCRdb to 2020 to 2022). Regarding the study in general: The collaborator samples originated in the United States, Italy and Spain and spanned the acute and convalescent phases of COVID-19. The prospective study material was composed of cDNA or gDNA derived from T cells, B-cell-depleted T cells, or PBMCs. Subjects who had been exposed to COVID-19, were actively infected with it, or had recovered from it provided the deeply sampled blood TCRbeta repertoires that made up the dataset. The repertoires were released in a freely available public database meant as a resource for research on the immune response to SARS-CoV-2. Samples came from the ongoing ImmuneRACE study (first 160 participants) plus 1,254 subjects from 6 global collaborators. The sample metadata nearly always contained a de-identified subject ID, COVID-19 status, age in years and sex. HLA class I and class II types, where available, came from metadata supplied by the sample provider rather than from assay-based typing. General findings and caveats noted by the study authors: Clinical and demographic metadata were provided uncurated, with the amount varying by source and participant.

The CDR3 numbers 17 residues from cysteine through phenylalanine. Only the CDR3 part of the read is kept: 51 bases, read in frame from the first base. V lost 3 bases and J lost 0 bases; the stretch between them is 18 bases long. CDR1 SGHRS and CDR2 YFSETQ were looked up in the germline V gene. The immunoSEQ Assay, a bias-controlled multiplex PCR, was used to amplify TCRbeta CDR3 regions from genomic DNA. As for the authors' bioinformatics: The number of nucleated cells in each sample was estimated from the amplification of reference gene primers within the assay. Sequence reads were collapsed and filtered to measure the absolute abundance of every unique TCRbeta CDR3 rearrangement. For each sample, productive Simpson clonality was calculated by taking the square root of Simpson's diversity index across productive rearrangements. TCRdb limited this immuneACCESS table to in-frame rearrangements with V and J called. A share of clones is missing; checked studies link under half to unresolved V genes, and the rest is unexplained. V, J and clone size reflect that table, while D and trimming were determined from the DNA. The sample table records approximately 330,000 clones; 87% of these occur just once. The ten biggest clones cover approximately 9.4% of the sample.

The sequence is built from TRBV5-1 and TRBJ1-2, with a weak D call of TRBD1 (5 bases match). The receptor was isolated from a man younger than 45 with COVID-19, enrolled during active disease. The sequencing input was peripheral blood. The encoded CDR3 is CASSSLALTVANYGYTF. The DNA is as follows: TGCGCCAGCAGCTCGTTGGCATTGACAGTAGCTAACTATGGCTACACCTTC. With the rest looked up from the reference TRBV5-1 and TRBJ1-2 genes rather than sequenced, the full variable domain is KAGVTQTPRYLIKTRGQQVTLSCSPISGHRSVSWYQQTPGQGLQFLFEYFSETQRNKGNFPGRFSGRQFSNSRSEMNVSTLELGDSALYLCASSSLALTVANYGYTFGSGTRLTVV.